Shown below are 25 T cell receptor beta chains from a single sample sequenced in a study of OX40 agonist ivuxolimab in advanced cancers. Assay: immunoSEQ multiplex PCR; the TCRdb copy retains only in-frame clones and omits some. The table lists approximately 74,000 clones, roughly four fifths of them singletons. The material was CD4+ or CD8+ T cells sorted from blood, obtained in a trial of the OX40 agonist ivuxolimab. These receptors all stem from an adult with an advanced solid tumor such as melanoma, head and neck, liver or kidney cancer.

The chain is built from TRBV5-1 and TRBJ1-2; D is unclear. Trimming left V 4 bases short and J 6 bases short, with 16 bases between. The CDR3 runs to 14 residues. CDR1 SGHRS and CDR2 YFSETQ come from the germline V gene. This CDR3 reads CASSPGGLTDGYTF. In DNA form, the CDR3 reads TGCGCCAGCAGCCCGGGAGGGCTCACCGATGGCTACACCTTC.

The chain carries TRBV7-9 and TRBJ2-1; D possibly matches TRBD1 or TRBD2 (5 bases each). Trimming cost V 2 bases and J 2 bases, with 13 bases left between them. This CDR3 spans 16 amino acids. Germline CDR1 SEHNR, CDR2 FQNEAQ (reference sequence). The CDR3 protein is CASSLRGPWPYNEQFF. The CDR3 DNA reads TGTGCCAGCAGCTTACGGGGCCCTTGGCCCTACAATGAGCAGTTCTTC. The full variable domain, its missing parts supplied by reference TRBV7-9 and TRBJ2-1, is DTGVSQNPRHKITKRGQNVTFRCDPISEHNRLYWYRQTLGQGPEFLTYFQNEAQLEKSRLLSDRFSAERPKGSFSTLEIQRTEQGDSAMYLCASSLRGPWPYNEQFFGPGTRLTVL.

This chain uses TRBV29-1 with TRBJ2-5; D call uncertain. In germline, CDR1 is SQVTM, CDR2 ANQGSEA. The CDR3 totals 13 residues. Trimming took 7 bases from V and 5 from J, leaving 17 bases between them. In DNA form, the CDR3 reads TGCAGCGCGGAGTGGACCGTGGGGGAGACCCAGTACTTC. Protein sequence: CSAEWTVGETQYF. The full variable domain, rest sourced from reference TRBV29-1 and TRBJ2-5, is SAVISQKPSRDICQRGTSLTIQCQVDSQVTMMFWYRQQPGQSLTLIATANQGSEATYESGFVIDKFPISRPNLTFSTLTVSNMSPEDSSIYLCSAEWTVGETQYFGPGTRLLVL.

V is TRBV29-1 and J is TRBJ2-4; a possible D gene is TRBD1 (6 bases). V gave up 7 bases and J gave up 1 base, with 14 bases separating them. The CDR3 is 14 residues long. The germline V gene encodes CDR1 SQVTM and CDR2 ANQGSEA. The CDR3 protein is CSARTEGAKNIQYF. The CDR3 DNA follows: TGCAGCGCCAGGACAGAGGGGGCCAAAAACATTCAGTACTTC. Full variable domain (rest looked up from reference TRBV29-1 and TRBJ2-4): SAVISQKPSRDICQRGTSLTIQCQVDSQVTMMFWYRQQPGQSLTLIATANQGSEATYESGFVIDKFPISRPNLTFSTLTVSNMSPEDSSIYLCSARTEGAKNIQYFGAGTRLSVL.

This rearrangement joins TRBV28 to TRBJ2-3; 10 positions match TRBD2. The CDR3 is 15 amino acids. Germline-derived CDR1 and CDR2 are MDHEN and SYDVKM. V was clipped by 6 bases and J by 4 bases; unmatched bases: 7. CDR3 sequence reads: CASRRPGLASDTQYF. The CDR3 DNA sequence: TGTGCCAGCAGACGACCGGGACTAGCGTCAGATACGCAGTATTTT.

The rearrangement joins TRBV11-3 to TRBJ2-7, with TRBD1 matching over 10 bases. The CDR3 has 15 amino acids. The V and J ends lost 4 bases and 2 bases, in that order; junction bases with no gene match: 5. Germline lookup yields CDR1 SGHNT and CDR2 YENEEA. The CDR3 DNA sequence: TGTGCCAGCAGCTCGGGACAGGGGCCTCCCTACGAGCAGTACTTC. The encoded protein is CASSSGQGPPYEQYF.

The J gene is TRBJ2-7, the V gene TRBV6-5, with 9 bases aligning to TRBD2. Trimming took 2 bases from V and 3 from J; bases not matched to a gene: 2. The CDR3 has 14 residues. Germline values: CDR1 MNHEY, CDR2 SVGAGI. The CDR3 sequence is CASSYGGRVYEQYF. As DNA, the CDR3 is TGTGCCAGCAGTTACGGCGGGAGGGTCTACGAGCAGTACTTC.

V and J are TRBV10-3 and TRBJ1-5; D not resolved. In germline, CDR1 is ENHRY, CDR2 SYGVKD. V was trimmed by 4 bases and J by 3 bases, leaving 7 bases between them. The CDR3 extends over 13 amino acids. The CDR3 region has the DNA TGTGCCATCAGTGTTTCCGACAATCAGCCCCAGCATTTT. It codes for CAISVSDNQPQHF.

This sequence joins TRBV5-4 and TRBJ1-2, with TRBD1 matching 8 bases. The CDR3 has 14 residues. The trim removed 4 bases at V and 7 bases at J, leaving 9 bases unmatched. Germline values: CDR1 SGHNT, CDR2 YYREEE (reference sequence). The CDR3 reads CASSREQGAGGYTF. The CDR3 DNA follows: TGTGCCAGCAGCCGAGAGCAGGGGGCCGGTGGCTACACCTTC.

This CDR3 is CASSDDPGQGATMQYF. The CDR3, as DNA: TGTGCCAGCAGTGACGATCCGGGACAGGGGGCGACGATGCAGTATTTT. The V call is TRBV28, the J call TRBJ2-3; 12 bases align to TRBD1. Losses at the gene ends were 5 bases for V and 11 bases for J; bases not matched to a gene: 14. Germline values: CDR1 MDHEN, CDR2 SYDVKM. The CDR3 spans 16 residues. Complete variable domain (other parts from reference TRBV28 and TRBJ2-3): DVKVTQSSRYLVKRTGEKVFLECVQDMDHENMFWYRQDPGLGLRLIYFSYDVKMKEKGDIPEGYSVSREKKERFSLILESASTNQTSMYLCASSDDPGQGATMQYFGPGTRLTVL.

The V and J genes are TRBV19 and TRBJ1-1; D remains unclear. The CDR3 consists of 14 residues. Trimming stripped 6 bases from V and 5 bases from J, with 16 bases between. CDR1 is LNHDA, CDR2 SQIVND, per germline (reference sequence). CDR3 sequence reads: CASSPRSQRTEAFF. Written as DNA, the CDR3 is TGTGCCAGTAGCCCCAGGTCGCAACGAACTGAAGCTTTCTTT.

The CDR3 is CASSLDTGQGEQFF. CDR3 sequence (DNA): TGCGCCAGCAGCTTGGACACCGGCCAAGGTGAGCAGTTCTTC. The chain links TRBV5-1 to TRBJ2-1; D gene unclear. This CDR3 region has 14 residues. The germline V gene encodes CDR1 SGHRS and CDR2 YFSETQ. The V and J ends lost 0 bases and 9 bases respectively, with 13 bases between them.

The CDR3 bases are TGCGCCAGCACCGGACCGGGACAGGGGTTTGGAGATACGCAGTATTTT. This translates into CASTGPGQGFGDTQYF. The V call is TRBV23-1, the J call TRBJ2-3, with 10 positions matching TRBD1. TRBV23-1 is an ORF for which the function is uncertain. CDR3 length equals 16 residues. With 7 bases clipped from V and 5 bases from J, the junction kept 12 bases outside the gene matches.

This chain joins TRBV6-6 and TRBJ2-3, with D hard to call. Between the trimmed V and J ends, which lost 2 bases and 0 bases, there was a span of 9 bases. This CDR3 has 15 amino acids. Germline CDR1 and CDR2: MNHNY and SVGAGI (reference sequence). CDR3 sequence (DNA): TGTGCCAGCAGTTACGGTCTTCTTAGCACAGATACGCAGTATTTT. Translating gives CASSYGLLSTDTQYF.

This chain uses TRBV5-1 with TRBJ2-3; 16 bases are a match to TRBD2. The V segment lost 4 bases and the J segment 3 bases; nucleotides outside the gene matches: 2. This CDR3 comprises 16 residues. Germline V gene data show CDR1 as SGHRS and CDR2 as YFSETQ. The CDR3 sequence is CASSTGLAGGTDTQYF. DNA for the CDR3: TGCGCCAGCAGCACGGGACTAGCGGGAGGGACAGATACGCAGTATTTT.

The rearrangement uses TRBV7-3 and TRBJ2-6; 8 nucleotides align to TRBD1. The ends lost 4 bases at V and 8 bases at J; junction bases unmatched: 7. The CDR3 sequence is 15 residues long. Germline V gene lookup returns CDR1 SGHTA and CDR2 FQGTGA. This CDR3 is CASSSTGQGTNVLTF. The CDR3 coding sequence is TGTGCCAGCAGCTCGACCGGACAGGGAACCAACGTCCTGACTTTC.

The V and J genes are TRBV18 and TRBJ2-5; TRBD1 matches 7 bases. From germline, CDR1 is KGHSH and CDR2 LQKENI. CDR3 size: 13 residues. The V gene end was trimmed by 5 bases and the J gene end by 2 bases; junction bases not matched to a gene: 2. The CDR3 region is CASSGGQQETQYF. For the CDR3, the DNA is TGTGCCAGCTCAGGGGGACAGCAAGAGACCCAGTACTTC.

This sequence joins TRBV15 and TRBJ2-2; D might be TRBD2 (5 bases). Per germline, CDR1 LNHNV and CDR2 YYDKDF (reference sequence). Trimming took 3 bases from V and 1 from J, leaving 9 bases between them. The CDR3 runs to 15 residues. The CDR3 DNA follows: TGTGCCACCAGCAGGCAACGGGGGAACACCGGGGAGCTGTTTTTT. It codes for CATSRQRGNTGELFF.

This sequence joins TRBV9 and TRBJ2-7; tentative D call: TRBD1 (6 bases). Germline values: CDR1 SGDLS, CDR2 YYNGEE. V was shortened by 0 bases and J by 0 bases, with 10 bases between the two germline ends. This CDR3 contains 15 residues. As DNA, the CDR3 is TGTGCCAGCAGCGTAGCTTTGGACAGCTCCTACGAGCAGTACTTC. It translates to CASSVALDSSYEQYF.

The table lists this clone with a few counts. This chain joins TRBV5-1 and TRBJ2-5; the match to TRBD2 covers 7 bases. The V gene end was trimmed by 9 bases and the J gene end by 3 bases; junction bases not matched to a gene: 5. The CDR3 is made up of 12 amino acids. CDR1 is SGHRS and CDR2 is YFSETQ in the germline V gene. The CDR3 coding sequence is TGCGCCACGGGACTAAACAAAGAGACCCAGTACTTC. Its protein product is CATGLNKETQYF.

This chain connects TRBV2 to TRBJ2-7; possible D gene TRBD1, 6 bases. Trimming left V 5 bases short and J 5 bases short, with 13 bases between. Germline values: CDR1 SNHLY, CDR2 FYNNEI. The CDR3 length is 13 residues. Here the CDR3 DNA reads TGTGCCAGCAGTTTAGACAGGTGGAACGAGCAGTACTTC. It translates to CASSLDRWNEQYF. Based on the CDR3 plus reference TRBV2 and TRBJ2-7, the full variable domain is EPEVTQTPSHQVTQMGQEVILRCVPISNHLYFYWYRQILGQKVEFLVSFYNNEISEKSEIFDDQFSVERPDGSNFTLKIRSTKLEDSAMYFCASSLDRWNEQYFGPGTRLTVT.

The J gene is TRBJ1-6, the V gene TRBV7-2, with 7 bases fitting TRBD1. V lost 5 bases and J lost 6; bases outside the gene matches: 4. Germline values: CDR1 SGHTA, CDR2 FQGNSA. There are 14 residues in the CDR3. In DNA form, the CDR3 reads TGTGCCAGCAGCCTGAGACAGGGTAATTCACCCCTCCACTTT. This translates into CASSLRQGNSPLHF.

This clone was detected only once. This sequence joins TRBV5-1 and TRBJ1-4; 7 bases are a match to TRBD1. From germline, CDR1 is SGHRS and CDR2 YFSETQ. CDR3 size: 13 residues. V was pared by 3 bases and J by 4 bases, with 0 bases of the junction left unmatched. In DNA form, the CDR3 reads TGCGCCAGCAGCTGGGACAGTAATGAAAAACTGTTTTTT. It yields the protein CASSWDSNEKLFF.

The rearrangement uses TRBV5-5 and TRBJ1-4; the D gene is possibly TRBD1 (5 bases). Trimming took 5 bases from V and 0 from J, leaving 8 bases between them. The CDR3 runs 14 residues. The germline V gene has CDR1 SGHKS and CDR2 YYEKEE (reference sequence). The CDR3 protein is CASSAGATNEKLFF. The CDR3 DNA reads as TGTGCCAGCAGTGCGGGGGCAACTAATGAAAAACTGTTTTTT.

The chain couples TRBV19 to TRBJ2-3; 8 nucleotides align to TRBD1. Germline lookup yields CDR1 LNHDA and CDR2 SQIVND (reference sequence). The trim removed 9 bases at V and 3 bases at J, leaving 8 bases unmatched. This CDR3 is built from 14 residues. CDR3 protein: CASLGQGGTDTQYF. In DNA, the CDR3 is TGTGCCAGCCTTGGACAGGGTGGAACAGATACGCAGTATTTT.